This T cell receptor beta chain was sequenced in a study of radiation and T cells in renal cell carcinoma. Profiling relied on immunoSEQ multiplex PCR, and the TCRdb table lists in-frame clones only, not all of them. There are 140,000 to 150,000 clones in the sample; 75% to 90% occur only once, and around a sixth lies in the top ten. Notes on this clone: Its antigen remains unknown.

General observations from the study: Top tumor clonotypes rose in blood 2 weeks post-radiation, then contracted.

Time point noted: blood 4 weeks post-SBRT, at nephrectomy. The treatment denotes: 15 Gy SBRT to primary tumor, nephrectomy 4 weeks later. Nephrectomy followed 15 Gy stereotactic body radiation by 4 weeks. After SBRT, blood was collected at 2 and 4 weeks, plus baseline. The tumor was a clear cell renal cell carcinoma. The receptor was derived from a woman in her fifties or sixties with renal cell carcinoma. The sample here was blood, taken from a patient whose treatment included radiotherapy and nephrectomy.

The CDR3 reads CASRQEGLQAGELFF. The CDR3 DNA is TGTGCCAGTAGGCAAGAAGGGCTTCAGGCCGGGGAGCTGTTTTTT. J is TRBJ2-2 and V is TRBV19; D gene uncertain. The CDR3 totals 15 residues. Trimming removed 6 bases at V and 6 bases at J, with 17 bases between. CDR1 is LNHDA, CDR2 SQIVND, per germline (reference sequence).